This TCR beta chain was retrieved from a study of blood T cell repertoires in COVID-19. In the study overall: Researchers got acute and convalescent COVID-19 samples from the United States, Italy and Spain. T cells, B-cell-depleted T cells, or PBMCs supplied cDNA or gDNA.

The authors' processing: Researchers report that nucleated cell counts were estimated from reference gene primer amplification. Profiling relied on immunoSEQ multiplex PCR, and the TCRdb table lists in-frame clones only, not all of them. V and J calls and clone size are copied from that table; D and trimming were computed from the DNA. The sample comprises around 150,000 clones, approximately 83% of which are singletons, and less than 3.5% rests with the top ten. The CDR3 runs 15 residues. Germline V gives CDR1 SGHRS, CDR2 YFSETQ. V lost 2 bases and J lost 7; bases outside the gene matches: 9. This clone was seen just once.

The V call is TRBV5-1, the J call TRBJ2-7, with TRBD2 matching 10 bases. The TCR comes from a man aged 65-85 years with acute or convalescent COVID-19. Sequenced sample: peripheral blood. CDR3 sequence: CASSLAGTSVNEQYF. CDR3 DNA sequence: TGCGCCAGCAGCTTAGCCGGGACTAGCGTGAATGAGCAGTACTTC.